This passage covers 19 T cell receptor beta chains from one sample sequenced in a study of blood T cell repertoires in COVID-19 (dated by TCRdb to about 2020). Libraries came from the immunoSEQ multiplex PCR assay. The table comes from immuneACCESS by way of TCRdb, which keeps in-frame sequences with V and J called. Part of the clones is missing from these tables; in studies checked, under half for an unresolved V gene and the rest for unknown reasons. The sample table lists approximately 220,000 clones, approximately 80% of them with a count of one. More than 25% of the sample lies in the top ten. Material: peripheral blood. These receptor sequences come from a man aged 35-49 years with acute or convalescent COVID-19.

The chain is built from TRBV4-3 and TRBJ2-2, with 9 bases fitting TRBD2. The germline V gene encodes CDR1 LGHNA and CDR2 YSLEER. Losses at the gene ends were 4 bases for V and 4 bases for J; bases not matched to a gene: 4. The CDR3 covers 15 residues. This chain's CDR3 is CASSPRLAATGELFF. The CDR3, as DNA: TGCGCCAGCAGCCCACGACTAGCGGCCACCGGGGAGCTGTTTTTT.

The chain has TRBV18 and TRBJ1-2; no clear D. Trimming removed 1 base from V and 3 bases from J, with 15 bases in between. This CDR3 spans 16 amino acids. Germline V gene data show CDR1 as KGHSH and CDR2 as LQKENI. This chain's CDR3 is CASSPLLNPRDYGYTF. As DNA, the CDR3 is TGTGCCAGCTCACCACTGTTAAACCCCCGCGACTATGGCTACACCTTC.

The chain joins TRBV19 to TRBJ2-1; possibly TRBD2 for D (6 bases). The V gene's germline CDR1 is LNHDA and CDR2 SQIVND (reference sequence). The CDR3 consists of 15 residues. The germline V and J ends were trimmed by 8 bases and 0 bases, with 14 bases remaining between them. The CDR3 protein is CASAKTSDSYNEQFF. The CDR3 DNA follows: TGTGCCAGTGCCAAGACTAGTGACTCCTACAATGAGCAGTTCTTC. Full variable domain (missing parts from reference TRBV19 and TRBJ2-1): DGGITQSPKYLFRKEGQNVTLSCEQNLNHDAMYWYRQDPGQGLRLIYYSQIVNDFQKGDIAEGYSVSREKKESFPLTVTSAQKNPTAFYLCASAKTSDSYNEQFFGPGTRLTVL.

The chain employs TRBV7-3 and TRBJ2-1; the match to TRBD2 covers 10 bases. Germline V gene lookup returns CDR1 SGHTA and CDR2 FQGTGA. The CDR3 spans 16 residues. V dropped 1 base and J dropped 4; count of bases not matched to a gene: 4. CDR3 sequence: CASSLSSGRGYNEQFF. Written as DNA, the CDR3 is TGTGCCAGCAGCTTAAGCAGCGGGAGGGGATACAATGAGCAGTTCTTC.

V is TRBV18 and J is TRBJ1-1; no reliable D call. V was trimmed by 4 bases and J by 1 base, leaving 10 bases between them. The V gene's germline CDR1 is KGHSH and CDR2 LQKENI. This CDR3 spans 14 amino acids. In DNA form, the CDR3 reads TGTGCCAGCTCACGCACGGGTCAGAACACTGAAGCTTTCTTT. Translating gives CASSRTGQNTEAFF.

CDR3 DNA sequence: TGTGCCAGCAGCACCTACGGACAGGGGGCTGGAAACACCATATATTTT. Translation gives CASSTYGQGAGNTIYF. The chain carries TRBV3-1 (or the pseudogene TRBV3-2) and TRBJ1-3, with TRBD1 matching 10 bases. J was trimmed by 2 bases and V by 5 bases; bases with no gene match: 6. Germline V gene sequence: CDR1 LGHDT, CDR2 YNNKEL (reference sequence). CDR3 size: 16 residues.

The chain joins TRBV19 to TRBJ2-1, with D unclear. Germline V gene sequence: CDR1 LNHDA, CDR2 SQIVND (reference sequence). The CDR3 is 15 residues long. The V and J ends lost 1 base and 0 bases respectively, with 7 bases between them. In DNA, the CDR3 is TGTGCCAGTAGTATAGCGGTATCCTCCTACAATGAGCAGTTCTTC. It is translated as CASSIAVSSYNEQFF.

V usage is TRBV6-2 or TRBV6-3 and J usage is TRBJ2-5; D unresolved. The CDR3 loop spans 14 amino acids. Germline V CDR1 and CDR2: MNHEY, SVGEGT. The ends were cut back, 6 bases at V and 5 bases at J, with 16 bases in the middle. In DNA form, the CDR3 reads TGTGCCAGCAGCCCAAGTTATGAGAAGGAGACCCAGTACTTC. Amino acids: CASSPSYEKETQYF.

This chain uses TRBV27 with TRBJ2-7; maybe TRBD1 (6 bases). The length of the CDR3 is 12 residues. The V gene's germline CDR1 is MNHEY and CDR2 SMNVEV (reference sequence). Trimming shortened V by 6 bases and J by 7 bases, and 13 bases separated the two germline ends. The CDR3 region has the DNA TGTGCCAGCAGCTTCCCTAGGGGGGAGCAGTACTTC. Amino acid sequence: CASSFPRGEQYF.

On this clone itself: Other DNA variants within this sample encode the same CDR3. The V call is TRBV5-1, the J call TRBJ2-5; 9 positions agree with TRBD1. The CDR3 length is 14 residues. CDR1 and CDR2 from the germline V gene are SGHRS and YFSETQ. The V segment lost 4 bases and the J segment 1 base; nucleotides outside the gene matches: 2. CDR3 amino acids: CASSVGQGQETQYF. The CDR3 DNA is TGCGCCAGCAGCGTGGGACAGGGCCAAGAGACCCAGTACTTC.

The rearrangement links TRBV3-1 (or the pseudogene TRBV3-2) to TRBJ1-1; no reliable D call. The CDR3 extends over 13 amino acids. The germline CDR1 and CDR2 sequences are LGHDT and YNNKEL (reference sequence). The V end lost 6 bases, the J end lost 7 bases, and 15 bases lay between the germline ends. CDR3 amino acids: CASSSDDSSEAFF. CDR3 bases: TGTGCCAGCAGTTCCGACGATAGCAGTGAAGCTTTCTTT.

The gene calls are TRBV6-5 and TRBJ1-3; D unresolved. This CDR3 comprises 16 residues. Per germline, CDR1 MNHEY and CDR2 SVGAGI. V gave up 0 bases and J gave up 0 bases, with 9 bases separating them. CDR3 nucleotide sequence: TGTGCCAGCAGTTACTCGAGGCTGATCTCTGGAAACACCATATATTTT. Translation gives CASSYSRLISGNTIYF.

The CDR3 here is CSVARQPNQPQHF. Here the CDR3 DNA reads TGCAGCGTTGCGAGACAGCCCAATCAGCCCCAGCATTTT. The chain uses TRBV29-1 and TRBJ1-5; weak D call: TRBD1 (5 bases). From germline, CDR1 is SQVTM and CDR2 ANQGSEA. Trimming took off 4 bases at V and 3 bases at J, with 10 bases between the two ends. The CDR3 sequence is 13 residues long.

The V and J genes are TRBV29-1 and TRBJ1-1, with D perhaps matching TRBD1 (5 bases). Germline V gene lookup returns CDR1 SQVTM and CDR2 ANQGSEA. The CDR3 is 12 residues long. V was cut by 3 bases and J by 3 bases, with 8 bases left in between. The CDR3 DNA is TGCAGCGTTGATTCGGGGGACACTGAAGCTTTCTTT. Protein sequence: CSVDSGDTEAFF.

J is TRBJ1-2 and V is TRBV5-1; 10 bases line up with TRBD1. Per the germline V gene, CDR1 is SGHRS and CDR2 is YFSETQ. The CDR3 consists of 17 residues. V gave up 4 bases and J gave up 1 base; unmatched junction bases: 10. CDR3 protein: CASSPGGTGAINYGYTF. CDR3 sequence (DNA): TGCGCCAGCAGCCCGGGCGGGACAGGGGCCATTAACTATGGCTACACCTTC.

The gene calls are TRBV18 and TRBJ2-7, with 9 nucleotides matching TRBD1. Gene TRBJ2-1 matches the end of the DNA better, so the J call may be wrong. This CDR3 region has 13 residues. Germline CDR1 is KGHSH and CDR2 is LQKENI. This CDR3 is CASSSGTGNEQFF. DNA of the CDR3: TGTGCCAGCTCATCGGGGACAGGGAACGAGCAGTTCTTC.

The table lists this clone with a count of one. V is TRBV4-3 and J is TRBJ2-7, with a tentative D call TRBD2 (5 bases). The CDR3 totals 16 residues. V was pared by 3 bases and J by 2 bases, with 17 bases between. Germline assignment: CDR1 LGHNA and CDR2 YSLEER. In DNA, the CDR3 is TGCGCCAGCAGCCAGACCGCGGTAGCGCCTCCCTACGAGCAGTACTTC. Amino acid sequence: CASSQTAVAPPYEQYF.

This clone was seen a single time. This chain connects TRBV7-2 to TRBJ1-2, with 7 bases fitting TRBD1. The germline CDR1 and CDR2 sequences are SGHTA and FQGNSA. The CDR3 sequence is 15 residues long. V trimming: 3 bases; J trimming: 7 bases; junction bases outside the gene matches: 11. DNA for the CDR3: TGTGCCAGCAGCTTGAACCTTCGACAGGGCTCTGGCTACACCTTC. Translation: CASSLNLRQGSGYTF.

V usage is TRBV29-1 and J usage is TRBJ1-1, with a tentative D call TRBD1 (6 bases). The CDR3 length is 13 residues. V was clipped by 4 bases and J by 1 base, with 10 bases between them. From germline, CDR1 is SQVTM and CDR2 ANQGSEA. CDR3 nucleotide sequence: TGCAGCGTTGTTACAGGGAGGAACACTGAAGCTTTCTTT. It specifies CSVVTGRNTEAFF.